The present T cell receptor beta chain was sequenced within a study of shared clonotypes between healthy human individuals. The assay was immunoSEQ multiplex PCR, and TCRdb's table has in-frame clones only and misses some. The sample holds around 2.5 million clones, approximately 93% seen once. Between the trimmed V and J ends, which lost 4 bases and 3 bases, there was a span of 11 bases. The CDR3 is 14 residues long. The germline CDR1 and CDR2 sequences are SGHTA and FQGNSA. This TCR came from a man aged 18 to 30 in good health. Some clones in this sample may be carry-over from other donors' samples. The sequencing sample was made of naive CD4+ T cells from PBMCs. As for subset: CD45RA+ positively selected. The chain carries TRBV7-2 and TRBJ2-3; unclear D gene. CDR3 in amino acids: CASSSYASTDTQYF. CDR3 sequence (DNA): TGTGCCAGCAGCTCCTACGCTAGTACAGATACGCAGTATTTT.